The 11 T cell receptor beta chains listed next were all sequenced from one sample in a study of shared T cell receptors in the human thymus (dated by TCRdb to 2020 to 2023). Library preparation was by the immunoSEQ multiplex PCR assay. The table comes from immuneACCESS by way of TCRdb, which keeps in-frame sequences with V and J called. Part of the clones is missing from these tables; in studies checked, under half for an unresolved V gene and the rest for unknown reasons. For this sample there are hundreds of thousands of clones; 95% appear just once. Approximately 0.02% of the sample is in the top ten clones. Sequencing input: thymocytes. These receptors were taken from a human donor.

The gene calls are TRBV5-6 and TRBJ2-7, with 10 bases that match TRBD1. The CDR3 is 16 residues long. The trim removed 3 bases at V and 1 base at J, leaving 7 bases unmatched. Germline assignment: CDR1 SGHDT and CDR2 YYEEEE. DNA for the CDR3: TGTGCCAGCAGCTCTCTAGGGACAGGGGAATCCTACGAGCAGTACTTC. It codes for CASSSLGTGESYEQYF.

V and J are TRBV6-1 and TRBJ1-1; D is possibly TRBD1 (5 bases). Trimming took 1 base from V and 7 from J, leaving 16 bases between them. This CDR3 is 15 amino acids long. Germline lookup yields CDR1 MNHNS and CDR2 SASEGT. DNA for the CDR3: TGTGCCAGCAGTGAAGACGGGAGGGGCGGATTTGAAGCTTTCTTT. This translates into CASSEDGRGGFEAFF.

The gene calls are TRBV11-3 and TRBJ2-7; a weak D match, TRBD1 (6 bases). Germline V lookup: CDR1 SGHNT, CDR2 YENEEA. The germline V and J ends were trimmed by 4 bases and 6 bases, with 22 bases remaining between them. This CDR3 has 16 residues. In DNA form, the CDR3 reads TGTGCCAGCAGCTCCCCAGGGGTCCCGGGGAAGAGCGAGCAGTACTTC. It is translated as CASSSPGVPGKSEQYF.

This chain links TRBV5-1 with TRBJ2-7, with D tentatively TRBD1 (5 bases). CDR1 SGHRS and CDR2 YFSETQ come from the germline V gene. The CDR3 consists of 17 residues. Trimming took off 0 bases at V and 4 bases at J, with 20 bases between the two ends. In DNA form, the CDR3 reads TGCGCCAGCAGCTTGGAGCCTGGGTTCTGGGGCACATACGAGCAGTACTTC. Translating it yields CASSLEPGFWGTYEQYF.

This clone was picked up one time. The chain carries TRBV14 and TRBJ1-4; tentative D call: TRBD1 (5 bases). V was cut by 0 bases and J by 7 bases, with 12 bases left in between. Per germline, CDR1 SGHDN and CDR2 FVKESK. This CDR3 is 15 amino acids long. CDR3 nucleotide sequence: TGTGCCAGCAGCCAAGATGTGCCGGGGGGTGAAAAACTGTTTTTT. Encoded protein: CASSQDVPGGEKLFF.

The V gene is TRBV7-3, the J gene TRBJ2-2, with D possibly TRBD2 on 5 matching bases. V lost 5 bases, J lost 2 bases, and 15 bases lay in between. In germline, CDR1 is SGHTA, CDR2 FQGTGA. The CDR3 is 16 amino acids. The CDR3, as DNA: TGTGCCAGCAGCCAGACCCGCGGACTCAACACCGGGGAGCTGTTTTTT. Its protein is CASSQTRGLNTGELFF.

J is TRBJ2-1 and V is TRBV19, with 10 nucleotides matching TRBD1. Germline values: CDR1 LNHDA, CDR2 SQIVND (reference sequence). The junction had 7 bases not matched to a gene; V was cut back by 1 base and J by 7 bases. CDR3 size: 16 residues. The CDR3 nucleotides read TGTGCCAGTAGTATAGCCGGGACAGGGGTAAGTAATGAGCAGTTCTTC. This sequence encodes CASSIAGTGVSNEQFF.

This chain joins TRBV6-1 and TRBJ1-1, with D tentatively TRBD1 (6 bases). V was clipped by 8 bases and J by 4 bases, with 20 bases between them. This CDR3 has 15 residues. In germline, CDR1 is MNHNS, CDR2 SASEGT. The CDR3 loop is CASLGTTVGSTEAFF. The DNA of the CDR3 is TGTGCCAGCTTGGGGACAACAGTGGGGTCCACTGAAGCTTTCTTT.

The gene calls are TRBV7-2 and TRBJ1-3; 7 nucleotides agree with TRBD1. The CDR3 totals 16 residues. Unmatched junction bases numbered 11, after V lost 5 bases and J lost 4 bases. Germline loops: CDR1 SGHTA, CDR2 FQGNSA. The CDR3 DNA follows: TGTGCCAGCAGCGGGAACGGACAGGCTGGCGGAAACACCATATATTTT. Its protein is CASSGNGQAGGNTIYF.

The genes are TRBV7-2 and TRBJ2-3, with 14 positions matching TRBD2. The CDR3 covers 21 residues. Trimming removed 0 bases from V and 2 bases from J; junction bases left unmatched: 13. Germline assignment: CDR1 SGHTA and CDR2 FQGNSA. CDR3 nucleotides: TGTGCCAGCAGCTTAGCGCTTAGGACTAGCGGGAGGCTTGACTTCACAGATACGCAGTATTTT. This translates into CASSLALRTSGRLDFTDTQYF.

This clone was recorded a few times. The chain links TRBV10-3 to TRBJ1-1; D gene ambiguous. Germline CDR1 is ENHRY and CDR2 is SYGVKD. This CDR3 has 14 residues. The V end was cut by 8 bases, the J end by 1 base, with 14 bases between. CDR3 in DNA: TGTGCCATCTCCCTCGGGCGGAGGAACACTGAAGCTTTCTTT. Its protein is CAISLGRRNTEAFF.